A single sample gave rise to the 6 T cell receptor beta chains below, sequenced in a study of cytomegalovirus exposure and HLA in healthy donors. The PCR made use of 60 Vbeta and 13 Jbeta primers. Produced via immunoSEQ multiplex PCR; TCRdb's table is partial and in-frame only. Counted here are under 150,000 clones, roughly four fifths occurring once; the ten biggest clones make up around 1.8%. Material: PBMCs. Every receptor here comes from a woman in her fifties or sixties in good health and CMV-seronegative.

The CDR3 loop is CASSVLTGSADTQYF. CDR3 nucleotides: TGTGCCAGCAGCGTCCTGACTGGGAGCGCAGATACGCAGTATTTT. The chain joins TRBV9 to TRBJ2-3; D possibly corresponds to TRBD2 (5 bases). The germline gives CDR1 SGDLS, CDR2 YYNGEE. This CDR3 contains 15 residues. V was shortened by 2 bases and J by 4 bases, with 14 bases between the two germline ends. The variable domain in full, with the rest retrieved from reference TRBV9 and TRBJ2-3, is DSGVTQTPKHLITATGQRVTLRCSPRSGDLSVYWYQQSLDQGLQFLIQYYNGEERAKGNILERFSAQQFPDLHSELNLSSLELGDSALYFCASSVLTGSADTQYFGPGTRLTVL.

The chain combines TRBV7-3 with TRBJ2-7; 10 bases map to TRBD1. V dropped 4 bases and J dropped 3; count of bases not matched to a gene: 6. Germline CDR1 and CDR2: SGHTA and FQGTGA. The CDR3 length is 15 residues. The CDR3 bases are TGTGCCAGCAGCTCCGGGACAGGGGCAATCTACGAGCAGTACTTC. Translated, it gives CASSSGTGAIYEQYF.

J is TRBJ2-1 and V is TRBV6-5, with D maybe TRBD2 (5 bases). Germline-derived CDR1 and CDR2 are MNHEY and SVGAGI. Trimming pared 7 bases from V and 7 bases from J, leaving 17 bases between. This CDR3 comprises 14 residues. CDR3 region: CASNSFGDVNEQFF. CDR3 nucleotides: TGTGCCAGCAATTCCTTCGGGGATGTGAATGAGCAGTTCTTC.

V usage is TRBV14 and J usage is TRBJ1-1; TRBD1 matches 7 bases. V trimming: 4 bases; J trimming: 4 bases; junction bases outside the gene matches: 12. Germline CDR1 SGHDN, CDR2 FVKESK. This CDR3 has 16 amino acids. CDR3 residues: CASSPQGVTGVTEAFF. The CDR3 DNA reads TGTGCCAGCAGCCCGCAAGGCGTCACAGGGGTCACTGAAGCTTTCTTT. Full variable domain (rest looked up from reference TRBV14 and TRBJ1-1): EAGVTQFPSHSVIEKGQTVTLRCDPISGHDNLYWYRRVMGKEIKFLLHFVKESKQDESGMPNNRFLAERTGGTYSTLKVQPAELEDSGVYFCASSPQGVTGVTEAFFGQGTRLTVV.

The chain couples TRBV4-1 to TRBJ2-1, with D perhaps matching TRBD2 (6 bases). The germline V gene encodes CDR1 MGHRA and CDR2 YSYEKL. The CDR3 sequence is 16 residues long. Between the trimmed V and J ends, which lost 0 bases and 4 bases, there was a span of 13 bases. The CDR3 region has the DNA TGCGCCAGCAGCCAAGATATAGCGGACCGGTACAATGAGCAGTTCTTC. As protein: CASSQDIADRYNEQFF.

This chain uses TRBV5-1 with TRBJ1-4, with D unresolved. V was shortened by 4 bases and J by 3 bases, with 13 bases between the two germline ends. The CDR3 is 15 amino acids. Germline V gene data show CDR1 as SGHRS and CDR2 as YFSETQ. The CDR3 DNA sequence: TGCGCCAGCAGCCCCTCCGGGTCAGCTAATGAAAAACTGTTTTTT. It codes for CASSPSGSANEKLFF.